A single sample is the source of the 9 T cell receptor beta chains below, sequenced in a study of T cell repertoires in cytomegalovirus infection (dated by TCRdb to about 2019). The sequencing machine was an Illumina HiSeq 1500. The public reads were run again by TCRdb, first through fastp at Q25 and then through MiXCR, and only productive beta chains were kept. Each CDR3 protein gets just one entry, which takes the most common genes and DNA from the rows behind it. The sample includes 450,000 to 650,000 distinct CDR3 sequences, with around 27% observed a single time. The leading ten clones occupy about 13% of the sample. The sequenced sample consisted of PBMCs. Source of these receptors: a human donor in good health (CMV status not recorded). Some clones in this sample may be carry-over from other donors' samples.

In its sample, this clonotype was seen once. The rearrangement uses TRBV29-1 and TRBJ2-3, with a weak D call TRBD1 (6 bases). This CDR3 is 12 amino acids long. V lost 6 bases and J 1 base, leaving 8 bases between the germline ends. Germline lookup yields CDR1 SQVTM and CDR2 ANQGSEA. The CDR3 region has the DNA TGCAGCGTACGGACAGGCACAGATACGCAGTATTTT. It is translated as CSVRTGTDTQYF.

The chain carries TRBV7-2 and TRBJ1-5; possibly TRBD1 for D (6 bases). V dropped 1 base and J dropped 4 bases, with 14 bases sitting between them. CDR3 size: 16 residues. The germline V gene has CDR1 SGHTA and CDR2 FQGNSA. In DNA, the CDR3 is TGTGCCAGCAGCTTAGTACAGGGTCAGGCTAATCAGCCCCAGCATTTT. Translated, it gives CASSLVQGQANQPQHF.

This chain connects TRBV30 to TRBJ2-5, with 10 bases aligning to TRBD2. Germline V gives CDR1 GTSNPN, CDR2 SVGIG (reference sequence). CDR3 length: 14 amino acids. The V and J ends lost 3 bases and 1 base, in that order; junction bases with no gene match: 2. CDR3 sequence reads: CAWSTSGVQETQYF. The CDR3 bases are TGTGCCTGGAGCACTAGCGGGGTCCAAGAGACCCAGTACTTC.

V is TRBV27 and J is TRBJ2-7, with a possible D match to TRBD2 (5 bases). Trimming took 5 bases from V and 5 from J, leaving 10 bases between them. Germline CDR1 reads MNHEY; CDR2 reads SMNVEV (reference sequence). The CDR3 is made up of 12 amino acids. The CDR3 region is CASSTTRDEQYF. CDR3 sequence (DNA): TGTGCCAGCAGTACTACGCGGGACGAGCAGTACTTC.

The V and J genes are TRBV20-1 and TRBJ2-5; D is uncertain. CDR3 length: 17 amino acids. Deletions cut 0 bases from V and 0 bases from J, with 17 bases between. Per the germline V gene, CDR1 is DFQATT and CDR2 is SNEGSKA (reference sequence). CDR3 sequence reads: CSARDDTGQMYQETQYF. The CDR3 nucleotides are TGCAGTGCTAGAGACGATACCGGGCAGATGTACCAAGAGACCCAGTACTTC.

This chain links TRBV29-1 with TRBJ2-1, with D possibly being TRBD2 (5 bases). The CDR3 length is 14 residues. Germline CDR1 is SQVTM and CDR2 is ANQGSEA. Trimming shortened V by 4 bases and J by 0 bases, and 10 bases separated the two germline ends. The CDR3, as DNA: TGCAGCGTTGTTGAGGGAAGCTCCTACAATGAGCAGTTCTTC. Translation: CSVVEGSSYNEQFF.

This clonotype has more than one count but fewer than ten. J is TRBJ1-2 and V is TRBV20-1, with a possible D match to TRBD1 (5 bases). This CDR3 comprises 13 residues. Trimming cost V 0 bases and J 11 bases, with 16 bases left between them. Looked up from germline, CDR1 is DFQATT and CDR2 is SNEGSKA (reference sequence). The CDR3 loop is CSARDGASLEYTF. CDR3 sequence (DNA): TGCAGTGCTAGAGATGGGGCCTCTCTGGAATACACCTTC.

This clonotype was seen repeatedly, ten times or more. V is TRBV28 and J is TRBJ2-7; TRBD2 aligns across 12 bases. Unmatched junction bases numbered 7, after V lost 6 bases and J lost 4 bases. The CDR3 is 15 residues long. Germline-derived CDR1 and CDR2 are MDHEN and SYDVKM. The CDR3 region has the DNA TGTGCCAGCAGCTTGACTAGCGGGGGACCGTACGAGCAGTACTTC. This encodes CASSLTSGGPYEQYF.

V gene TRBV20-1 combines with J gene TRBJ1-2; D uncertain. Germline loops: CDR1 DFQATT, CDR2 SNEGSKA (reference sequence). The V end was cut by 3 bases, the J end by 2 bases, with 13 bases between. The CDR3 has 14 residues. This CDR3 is CSARLREGNYGYTF. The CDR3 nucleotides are TGCAGTGCTAGGCTACGAGAGGGAAACTATGGCTACACCTTC.